The next 2 T cell receptor beta chains were all read from a single sample in a study of OX40 agonist ivuxolimab in advanced cancers. Only in-frame clones appear in the TCRdb table, and some are missing; sequencing was by immunoSEQ multiplex PCR. The sample consists of about 35,000 clones, around three quarters of them appearing once. The sample was CD4+ or CD8+ T cells sorted from blood, taken in a trial of the OX40 agonist ivuxolimab. These receptors all come from an adult with an advanced solid tumor such as melanoma, head and neck, liver or kidney cancer.

The chain has TRBV21-1 and TRBJ2-7; the table calls TRBD2, which could not be checked here. TRBV21-1 is a pseudogene locus. This CDR3 comprises 16 residues. The CDR3 sequence: CASSKPRGGEAHEQYF. In DNA, the CDR3 is TGTGCCAGCAGCAAACCAAGAGGCGGGGAGGCCCACGAGCAGTACTTC.

J is TRBJ1-2 and V is TRBV4-2; D call uncertain. CDR1 and CDR2 from the germline V gene are LGHNA and YNFKEQ. Trimming took 6 bases from V and 2 from J, leaving 7 bases between them. The CDR3 has 12 amino acids. The CDR3 region is CASRAANYGYTF. Written as DNA, the CDR3 is TGTGCCAGCAGAGCAGCAAACTATGGCTACACCTTC.